This TCR beta chain was identified in a study of T cells in Graves' hyperthyroidism and ophthalmopathy. This clonotype was found many times. V gave up 5 bases and J gave up 4 bases, with 9 bases separating them. CDR3 length equals 13 residues. CDR1 and CDR2 from the germline V gene are GTSNPN and SVGIG (reference sequence). Amplification of TCR beta CDR3 regions was performed using RNA transcripts as template. HTBI primers were used for first-round RT-PCR of the TCR CDR3. TCRdb processed the multiplex PCR reads anew with MiXCR; each CDR3 protein has one entry. The sample lists 500,000 to 800,000 distinct CDR3 sequences, roughly 15% seen once, with approximately 12% in the top ten.

The TCR comes from a woman between 45 and 65 years old with Graves' ophthalmopathy. The sequencing input was blood. The J gene is TRBJ2-6, the V gene TRBV30, with D perhaps being TRBD1 or TRBD2 (5 bases each). The CDR3 nucleotides are TGTGCCTGGGGTGAGGGGGGGGCCAACGTCCTGACTTTC. Translation gives CAWGEGGANVLTF.